This TCR beta chain emerged from a study of naive and memory T cell subsets. Between the trimmed V and J ends, which lost 0 bases and 2 bases, there was a span of 11 bases. The CDR3 runs to 17 residues. Germline lookup yields CDR1 LNHNV and CDR2 YYDKDF (reference sequence). Study-wide points: Over 90% of naive TCR sequences appeared only once after error correction, unlike memory subsets. From naive to CM, EM and EMRA, diversity decreased and Gini increased. Naive and memory repertoire findings lacked a ground truth for validation.

With respect to this clonotype: Its antigen remains unknown.

Four subsets defined by CD45RA and CD27 were sorted after CD3, CD4, CD8 and live/dead staining. Two oligonucleotides, mixed equimolar, formed the beta constant-region primer covering TRBC1 and TRBC2. TCRdb ran MiXCR on the UMI-ligation and nested PCR reads and lists one entry per CDR3 protein. The sample has 120,000 to 150,000 distinct CDR3 sequences, approximately 15% seen once. The chain recombines TRBV15 with TRBJ2-6; tentatively, D is TRBD2 (6 bases). The sample consisted of naive CD4+ T cells from blood. This receptor was identified in a human donor in good health. CDR3 in amino acids: CATSRDGGSAGANVLTF. The CDR3 bases are TGTGCCACCAGCAGAGATGGGGGGTCTGCTGGGGCCAACGTCCTGACTTTC.